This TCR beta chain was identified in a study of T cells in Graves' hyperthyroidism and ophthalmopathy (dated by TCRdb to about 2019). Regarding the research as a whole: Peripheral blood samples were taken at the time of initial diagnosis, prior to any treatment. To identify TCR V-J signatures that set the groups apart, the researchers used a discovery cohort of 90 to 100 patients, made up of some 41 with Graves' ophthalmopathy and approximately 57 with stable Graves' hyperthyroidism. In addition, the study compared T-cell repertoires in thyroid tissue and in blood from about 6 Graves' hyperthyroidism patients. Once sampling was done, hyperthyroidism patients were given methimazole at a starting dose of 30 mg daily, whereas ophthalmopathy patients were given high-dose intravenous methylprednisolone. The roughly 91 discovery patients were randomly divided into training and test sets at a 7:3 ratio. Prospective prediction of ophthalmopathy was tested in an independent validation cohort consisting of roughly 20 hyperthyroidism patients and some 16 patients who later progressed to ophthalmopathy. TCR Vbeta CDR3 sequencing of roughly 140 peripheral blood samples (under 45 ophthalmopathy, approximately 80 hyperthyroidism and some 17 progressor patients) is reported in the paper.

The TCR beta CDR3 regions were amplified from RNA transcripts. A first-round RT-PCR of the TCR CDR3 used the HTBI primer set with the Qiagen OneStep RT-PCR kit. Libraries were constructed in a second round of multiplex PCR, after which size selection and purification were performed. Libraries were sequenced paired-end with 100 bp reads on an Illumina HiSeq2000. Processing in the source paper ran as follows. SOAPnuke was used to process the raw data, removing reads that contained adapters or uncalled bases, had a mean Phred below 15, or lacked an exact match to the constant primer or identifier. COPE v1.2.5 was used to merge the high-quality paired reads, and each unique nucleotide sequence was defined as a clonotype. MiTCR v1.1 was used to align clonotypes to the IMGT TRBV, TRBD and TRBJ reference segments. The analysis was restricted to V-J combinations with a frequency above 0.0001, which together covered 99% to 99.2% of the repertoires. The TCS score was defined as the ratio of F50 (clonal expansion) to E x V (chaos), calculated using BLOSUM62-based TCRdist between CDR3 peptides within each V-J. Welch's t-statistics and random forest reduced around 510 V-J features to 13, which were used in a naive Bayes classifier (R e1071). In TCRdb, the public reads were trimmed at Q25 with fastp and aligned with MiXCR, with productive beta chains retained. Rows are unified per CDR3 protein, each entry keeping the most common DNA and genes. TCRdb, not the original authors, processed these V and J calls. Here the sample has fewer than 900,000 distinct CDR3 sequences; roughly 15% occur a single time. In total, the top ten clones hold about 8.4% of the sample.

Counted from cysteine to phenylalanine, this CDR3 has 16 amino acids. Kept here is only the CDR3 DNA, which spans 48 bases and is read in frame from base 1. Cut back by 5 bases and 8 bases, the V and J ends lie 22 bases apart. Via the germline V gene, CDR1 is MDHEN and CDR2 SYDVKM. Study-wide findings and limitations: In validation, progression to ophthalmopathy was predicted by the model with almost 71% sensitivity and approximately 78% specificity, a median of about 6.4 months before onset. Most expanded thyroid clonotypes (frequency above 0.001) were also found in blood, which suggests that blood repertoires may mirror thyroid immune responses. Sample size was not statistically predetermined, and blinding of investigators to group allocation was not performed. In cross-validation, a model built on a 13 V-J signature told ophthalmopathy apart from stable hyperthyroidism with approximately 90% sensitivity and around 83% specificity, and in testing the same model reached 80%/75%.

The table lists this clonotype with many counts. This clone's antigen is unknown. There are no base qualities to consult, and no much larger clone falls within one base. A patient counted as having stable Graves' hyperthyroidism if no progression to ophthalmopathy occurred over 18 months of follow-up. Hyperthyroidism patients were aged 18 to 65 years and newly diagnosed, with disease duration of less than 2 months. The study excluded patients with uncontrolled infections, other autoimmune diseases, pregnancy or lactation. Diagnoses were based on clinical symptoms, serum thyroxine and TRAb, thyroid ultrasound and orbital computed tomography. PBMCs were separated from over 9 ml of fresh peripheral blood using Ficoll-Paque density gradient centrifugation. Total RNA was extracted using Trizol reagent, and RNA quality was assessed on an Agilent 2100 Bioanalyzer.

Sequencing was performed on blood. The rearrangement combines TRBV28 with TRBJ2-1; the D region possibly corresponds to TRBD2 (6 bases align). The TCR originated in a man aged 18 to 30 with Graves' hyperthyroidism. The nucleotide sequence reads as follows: TGTGCCAGCAGTGCTATGGAGGCGGGAATCCGGGATGAGCAGTTCTTC. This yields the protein CASSAMEAGIRDEQFF.